The 10 T cell receptor beta chains below were found in one sample sequenced in a study of T cell repertoires in cytomegalovirus infection. In TCRdb, the reads were re-called with MiXCR into one record per CDR3 protein. The repertoire holds approximately 750,000 distinct CDR3 sequences, with less than 40% as singletons. The sample was PBMCs. These receptors all stem from a human donor in good health (CMV status not recorded). Some clones in this sample may be carry-over from other donors' samples.

The CDR3: CASSESEGRRLREKLFF. The CDR3 coding sequence is TGTGCCAGCAGTGAATCTGAGGGTAGGAGGCTCAGGGAAAAACTGTTTTTT. The J gene is TRBJ1-4, the V gene TRBV6-1; D not resolved. The V gene's germline CDR1 is MNHNS and CDR2 SASEGT. The CDR3 extends over 17 amino acids. Trimming took off 2 bases at V and 8 bases at J, with 21 bases between the two ends.

This clonotype was found a few times. The rearrangement joins TRBV6-5 to TRBJ2-5; no definite D call. The V gene's germline CDR1 is MNHEY and CDR2 SVGAGI. V was trimmed by 2 bases and J by 5 bases, leaving 9 bases between them. The CDR3 length is 13 residues. The CDR3 reads CASSYEGPETQYF. In DNA form, the CDR3 reads TGTGCCAGCAGTTACGAAGGCCCCGAGACCCAGTACTTC.

The chain couples TRBV6-5 to TRBJ2-6; D not certain. CDR3 size: 15 residues. With 2 bases removed from V and 0 bases from J, the gap between germline ends came to 5 bases. Germline V gives CDR1 MNHEY, CDR2 SVGAGI. CDR3 in amino acids: CASSYGYSGANVLTF. CDR3 nucleotide sequence: TGTGCCAGCAGTTACGGGTACTCTGGGGCCAACGTCCTGACTTTC.

Only a few counts were recorded for this clonotype. The chain has TRBV12-3 or TRBV12-4 and TRBJ2-7, with TRBD1 matching 7 bases. V dropped 2 bases and J dropped 3; count of bases not matched to a gene: 7. The CDR3 sequence is 15 residues long. The CDR3 spells CASSLLAGGFYEQYF. The CDR3, as DNA: TGTGCCAGCAGTTTATTAGCAGGGGGATTCTACGAGCAGTACTTC.

The rearrangement links TRBV28 to TRBJ2-2, with TRBD2 matching 14 bases. There are 18 residues in the CDR3. CDR1 and CDR2 (germline): MDHEN, SYDVKM. V lost 6 bases, J lost 6 bases, and 12 bases stayed unmatched. The DNA of the CDR3 is TGTGCCAGCAGACCCACCGGACTAGCGGGGGGTCTGGCCGGGGAGCTGTTTTTT. The encoded protein is CASRPTGLAGGLAGELFF.

The rearrangement uses TRBV5-1 and TRBJ2-7, with TRBD1 identical over 10 bases. The germline CDR1 and CDR2 sequences are SGHRS and YFSETQ. The junction had 10 bases not matched to a gene; V was cut back by 3 bases and J by 4 bases. This CDR3 has 16 amino acids. The CDR3: CASSSRRDRGLYEQYF. The CDR3 DNA is TGCGCCAGCAGCTCCCGCCGGGACAGGGGATTGTACGAGCAGTACTTC.

This clonotype was seen at least ten times. V usage is TRBV7-6 and J usage is TRBJ1-3; possible D gene TRBD1, 6 bases. The CDR3 has 14 amino acids. V was clipped by 3 bases and J by 4 bases, with 10 bases between them. Germline CDR1 is SGHVS and CDR2 is FNYEAQ. CDR3 loop: CASSLGAPGNTIYF. The CDR3 DNA sequence: TGTGCCAGCAGCTTGGGGGCTCCAGGAAACACCATATATTTT.

V and J are TRBV4-1 and TRBJ1-1; D is undetermined. V dropped 3 bases and J dropped 1 base, with 18 bases sitting between them. This CDR3 is 17 amino acids long. Germline CDR1 and CDR2: MGHRA and YSYEKL. The CDR3 nucleotides are TGCGCCAGCAGCCACCCCAGGACGGGCCTCAGGAACACTGAAGCTTTCTTT. Translation: CASSHPRTGLRNTEAFF.

Regarding this clonotype: A much larger clonotype is one base distant, so this may be a read error. This chain uses TRBV3-1 with TRBJ2-2; D may be TRBD2 (5 bases). Looked up from germline, CDR1 is LGHDT and CDR2 is YNNKEL (reference sequence). V lost 5 bases and J 4 bases, leaving 5 bases between the germline ends. The CDR3 has 12 residues. CDR3 DNA: TGTGCCAGCAGCACTAGCACCGGGGAGCTGTTTTTT. It codes for CASSTSTGELFF.

In its sample, this clonotype was seen many times. The chain uses TRBV28 and TRBJ1-4; D is perhaps TRBD1 (5 bases). The germline gives CDR1 MDHEN, CDR2 SYDVKM. The CDR3 has 15 residues. The V end lost 6 bases, the J end lost 8 bases, and 19 bases lay between the germline ends. The CDR3 coding sequence is TGTGCCAGCAGCCCCTACAGTGGGGGTCCGGAAAAACTGTTTTTT. It specifies CASSPYSGGPEKLFF. The variable domain in full, completed from reference TRBV28 and TRBJ1-4, reads DVKVTQSSRYLVKRTGEKVFLECVQDMDHENMFWYRQDPGLGLRLIYFSYDVKMKEKGDIPEGYSVSREKKERFSLILESASTNQTSMYLCASSPYSGGPEKLFFGSGTQLSVL.